Below, one T cell receptor (beta chain) is given with its context. Its antigen is unidentified. This sample stems from a study of cytomegalovirus exposure and HLA in healthy donors. Study in general: In an early release, HLA-typed donors contributed approximately 82 million unique TCR sequences. The study's findings and limits: As a later analysis showed, a missense DCLRE1C variant was linked to trimming of TCR beta V- and J-genes. Sequencing artifact likely explains a cluster of highly shared sequence variants.

Amplification used 60 Vbeta primers and 13 Jbeta primers. The assay was immunoSEQ multiplex PCR, and TCRdb's table has in-frame clones only and misses some. Of more than 110,000 clones in the sample, 78% were seen once. V was trimmed by 1 base and J by 7 bases, leaving 7 bases between them. The CDR3 runs to 12 residues. Germline lookup yields CDR1 MRHNA and CDR2 SNTAGT. The sequence came from a male donor in good health and CMV-seronegative. Sequencing input: PBMCs. V usage is TRBV6-4 and J usage is TRBJ1-1, with D unresolved. CDR3 loop: CASSDYLGEAFF. The CDR3 region has the DNA TGTGCCAGCAGTGACTACCTAGGTGAAGCTTTCTTT.